This T cell receptor (beta chain) was observed in a study of cytomegalovirus exposure and HLA in healthy donors. The wider study: Under 90% of 398 genotyped donors fell in the Caucasian-associated ancestry cluster. Whole-study findings and limits: Most subjects had HLA-A and HLA-B alleles reportedly predicted accurately by TCR beta sequences. Later examination showed HLA-associated TCR beta chains had greater clonal expansion than equally common others.

A note on this clone: The antigen remains undetermined.

Both 60 Vbeta primers and 13 Jbeta primers went into the PCR. TCRdb keeps only in-frame clones here, not all; method: immunoSEQ multiplex PCR. The sample carries about 200,000 clones, roughly 86% recorded once. CDR3 length equals 16 residues. From germline, CDR1 is SGHDT and CDR2 YYEEEE. Losses at the gene ends were 3 bases for V and 4 bases for J; bases not matched to a gene: 9. This TCR was recovered from a woman under 30 in good health and CMV-seronegative. Source material: PBMCs. The V gene is TRBV5-6, the J gene TRBJ2-3, with 9 bases aligning to TRBD2. The CDR3 here is CASSYSGRRVADTQYF. In nucleotides, the CDR3 is TGTGCCAGCAGCTATAGCGGGAGAAGGGTCGCAGATACGCAGTATTTT.